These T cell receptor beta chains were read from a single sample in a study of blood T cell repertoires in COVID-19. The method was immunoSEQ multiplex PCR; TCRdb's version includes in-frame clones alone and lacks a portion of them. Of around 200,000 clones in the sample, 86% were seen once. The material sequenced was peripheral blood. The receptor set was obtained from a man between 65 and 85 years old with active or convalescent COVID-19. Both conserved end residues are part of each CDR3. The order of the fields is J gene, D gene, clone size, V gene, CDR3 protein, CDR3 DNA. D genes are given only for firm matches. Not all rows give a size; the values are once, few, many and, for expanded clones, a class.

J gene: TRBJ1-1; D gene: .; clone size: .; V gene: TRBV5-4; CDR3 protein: CASSLTTGTHTEAFF; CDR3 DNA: TGTGCCAGCAGCCTTACTACAGGGACCCACACTGAAGCTTTCTTT
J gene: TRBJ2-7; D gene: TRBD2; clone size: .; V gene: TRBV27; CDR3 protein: CASRRIAGATPSYEQYF; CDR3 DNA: TGTGCCAGCAGACGCATAGCGGGAGCGACCCCCTCCTACGAGCAGTACTTC
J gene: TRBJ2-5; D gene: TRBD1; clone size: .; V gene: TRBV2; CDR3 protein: CAGRDRGETQYF; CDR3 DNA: TGTGCCGGTAGGGACAGGGGAGAGACCCAGTACTTC
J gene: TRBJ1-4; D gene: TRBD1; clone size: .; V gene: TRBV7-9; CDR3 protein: CASNGQGREKLFF; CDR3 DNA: TGTGCCAGCAACGGACAGGGAAGGGAAAAACTGTTTTTT
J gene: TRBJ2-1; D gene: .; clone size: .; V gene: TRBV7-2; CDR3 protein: CASSPTRRSSYNEQFF; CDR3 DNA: TGTGCCAGCAGCCCTACTCGGAGGAGCTCCTACAATGAGCAGTTCTTC
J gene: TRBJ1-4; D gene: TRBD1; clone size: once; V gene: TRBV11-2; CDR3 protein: CASSLDLGTGFEKLFF; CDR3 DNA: TGTGCCAGCAGCTTAGATCTAGGGACAGGTTTTGAAAAACTGTTTTTT
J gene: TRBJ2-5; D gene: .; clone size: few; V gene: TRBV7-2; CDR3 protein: CASTPWGEYQETQYF; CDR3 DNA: TGTGCCAGCACCCCCTGGGGGGAGTACCAAGAGACCCAGTACTTC
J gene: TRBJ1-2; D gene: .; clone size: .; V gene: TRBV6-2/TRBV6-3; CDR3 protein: CASSWRANYGYTF; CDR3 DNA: TGTGCCAGCAGTTGGAGAGCGAACTATGGCTACACCTTC
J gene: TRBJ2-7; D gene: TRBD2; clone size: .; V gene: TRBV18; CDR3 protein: CASSPGTSGRWAYYEQYF; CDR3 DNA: TGTGCCAGCTCACCAGGGACTAGCGGGAGATGGGCCTACTACGAGCAGTACTTC
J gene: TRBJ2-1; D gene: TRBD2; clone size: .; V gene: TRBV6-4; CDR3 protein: CASTRTSEVNEQFF; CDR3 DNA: TGTGCCAGCACCAGGACTAGCGAGGTCAATGAGCAGTTCTTC
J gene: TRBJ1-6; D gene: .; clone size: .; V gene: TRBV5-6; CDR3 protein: CASSPPGLNNSPLHF; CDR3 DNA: TGTGCCAGCAGCCCACCGGGACTGAATAATTCACCCCTCCACTTT
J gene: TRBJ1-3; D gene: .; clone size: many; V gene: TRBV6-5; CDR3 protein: CASKESGSGNTIYF; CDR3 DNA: TGTGCCAGTAAGGAAAGCGGCTCTGGAAACACCATATATTTT
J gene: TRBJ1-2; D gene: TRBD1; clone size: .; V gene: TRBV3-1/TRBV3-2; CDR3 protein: CASSPGTGSSRGYTF; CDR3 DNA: TGTGCCAGCAGCCCCGGGACAGGGTCCTCTCGTGGCTACACCTTC
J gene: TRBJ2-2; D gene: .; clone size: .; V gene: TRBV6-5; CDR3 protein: CASRYTGYGELFF; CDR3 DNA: TGTGCCAGCAGGTACACAGGGTACGGGGAGCTGTTTTTT
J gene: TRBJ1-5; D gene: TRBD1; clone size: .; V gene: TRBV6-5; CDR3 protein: CASRTRQGPQHF; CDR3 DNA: TGTGCCAGCAGGACACGACAGGGCCCCCAGCATTTT
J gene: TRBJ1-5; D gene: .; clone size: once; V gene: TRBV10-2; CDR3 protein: CASQGSGNYQPQHF; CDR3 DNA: TGCGCCAGCCAGGGGTCAGGGAACTATCAGCCCCAGCATTTT
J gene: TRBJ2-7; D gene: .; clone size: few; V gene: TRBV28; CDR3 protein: CASSSPSEQYF; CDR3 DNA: TGTGCCAGCAGCAGTCCTAGCGAGCAGTACTTC
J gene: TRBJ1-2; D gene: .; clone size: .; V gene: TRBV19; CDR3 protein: CASSGQGFNYGYTF; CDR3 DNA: TGTGCCAGTAGTGGGCAGGGCTTTAACTATGGCTACACCTTC
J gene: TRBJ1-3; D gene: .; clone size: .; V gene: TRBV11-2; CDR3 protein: CASSRVVLSGNTIYF; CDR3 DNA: TGTGCCAGCAGCCGAGTAGTGCTTTCTGGAAACACCATATATTTT
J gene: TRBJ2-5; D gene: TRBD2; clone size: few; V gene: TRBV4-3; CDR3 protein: CASSPGLAGRETQYF; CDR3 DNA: TGCGCCAGCAGCCCCGGACTAGCGGGGCGGGAGACCCAGTACTTC
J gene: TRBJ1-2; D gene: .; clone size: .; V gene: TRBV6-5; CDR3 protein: CARDPRGARGYGYTF; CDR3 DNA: TGTGCCAGGGATCCCCGGGGGGCGCGGGGCTATGGCTACACCTTC
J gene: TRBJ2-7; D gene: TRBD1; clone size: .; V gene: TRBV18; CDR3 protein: CASSQDRGYEQYF; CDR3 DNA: TGTGCCAGCTCTCAGGACAGGGGTTACGAGCAGTACTTC
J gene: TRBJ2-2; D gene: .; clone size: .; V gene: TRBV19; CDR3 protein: CASSSNGAGGTGELFF; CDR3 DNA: TGTGCCAGTAGTTCAAACGGAGCCGGGGGCACCGGGGAGCTGTTTTTT
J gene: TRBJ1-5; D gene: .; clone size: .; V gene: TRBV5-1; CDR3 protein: CASSLDSFNQPQHF; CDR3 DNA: TGCGCCAGCAGCTTGGACAGCTTCAATCAGCCCCAGCATTTT
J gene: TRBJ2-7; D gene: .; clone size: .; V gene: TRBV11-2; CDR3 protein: CASSLPGLTYEQYF; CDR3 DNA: TGTGCCAGCAGCTTACCGGGACTTACCTACGAGCAGTACTTC
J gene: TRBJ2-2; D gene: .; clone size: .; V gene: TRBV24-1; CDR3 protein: CATSDWNRGGTGELFF; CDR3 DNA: TGTGCCACCAGTGATTGGAACAGGGGGGGGACCGGGGAGCTGTTTTTT
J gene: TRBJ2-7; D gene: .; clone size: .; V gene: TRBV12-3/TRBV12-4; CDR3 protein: CASSGIRDEQYF; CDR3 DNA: TGTGCCAGCTCAGGGATTCGTGACGAGCAGTACTTC
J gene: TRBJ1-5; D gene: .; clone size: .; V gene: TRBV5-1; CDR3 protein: CASSLAGGGEPQHF; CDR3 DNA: TGCGCCAGCAGCTTGGCAGGAGGGGGGGAGCCCCAGCATTTT
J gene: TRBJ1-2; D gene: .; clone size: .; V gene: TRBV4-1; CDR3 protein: CASSPLASGVGNYGYTF; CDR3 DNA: TGCGCCAGCAGCCCACTCGCGTCGGGGGTGGGGAACTATGGCTACACCTTC
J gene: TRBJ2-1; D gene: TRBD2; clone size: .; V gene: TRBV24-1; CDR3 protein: CATSEPLAGPYNEQFF; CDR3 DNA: TGTGCCACCAGTGAACCACTAGCGGGGCCCTACAATGAGCAGTTCTTC
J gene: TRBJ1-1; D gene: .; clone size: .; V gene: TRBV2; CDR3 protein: CASTAGFTEAFF; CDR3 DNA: TGTGCCAGCACGGCGGGATTCACTGAAGCTTTCTTT
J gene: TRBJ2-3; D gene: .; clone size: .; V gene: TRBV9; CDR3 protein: CASSVGGYTDTQYF; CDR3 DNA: TGTGCCAGCAGCGTCGGAGGGTACACAGATACGCAGTATTTT
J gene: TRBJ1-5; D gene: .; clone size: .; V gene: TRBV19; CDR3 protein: CASSQQNSNQPQHF; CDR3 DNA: TGTGCCAGTAGCCAACAGAATAGCAATCAGCCCCAGCATTTT
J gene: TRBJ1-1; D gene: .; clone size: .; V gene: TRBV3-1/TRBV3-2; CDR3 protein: CASSREAVNTEAFF; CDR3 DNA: TGTGCCAGCAGCCGGGAGGCGGTGAACACTGAAGCTTTCTTT
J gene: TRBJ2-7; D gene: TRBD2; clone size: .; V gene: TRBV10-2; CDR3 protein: CASSEPASGAYEQYF; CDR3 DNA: TGCGCCAGCAGTGAGCCGGCTAGCGGAGCCTACGAGCAGTACTTC
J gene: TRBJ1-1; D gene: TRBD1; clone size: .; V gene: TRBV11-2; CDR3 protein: CASSPGDRGRPINTEAFF; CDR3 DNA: TGTGCCAGCAGCCCCGGGGACAGGGGCCGCCCGATTAACACTGAAGCTTTCTTT
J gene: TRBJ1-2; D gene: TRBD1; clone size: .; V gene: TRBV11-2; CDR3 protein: CASSSHRQGKAGYTF; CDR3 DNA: TGTGCCAGCAGCTCCCACCGACAGGGAAAGGCTGGCTACACCTTC